This TCR beta chain was profiled in a study of blood T cell repertoires in COVID-19. Trimming stripped 5 bases from V and 5 bases from J, with 10 bases between. Germline V gene lookup returns CDR1 SEHNR and CDR2 FQNEAQ (reference sequence). The CDR3 has 14 amino acids. Measured with immunoSEQ multiplex PCR; TCRdb has only the in-frame clones, and not every one. In the table there are a few hundred thousand clones, around 78% of which are singletons. The chain couples TRBV7-9 to TRBJ1-6; D gene ambiguous. Sequences were obtained from peripheral blood. The TCR originated in a man aged 55 to 70 who had recovered from COVID-19. CDR3 DNA sequence: TGTGCCAGCAGCATTGACGGGGATAATTCACCCCTCCACTTT. Translating gives CASSIDGDNSPLHF.